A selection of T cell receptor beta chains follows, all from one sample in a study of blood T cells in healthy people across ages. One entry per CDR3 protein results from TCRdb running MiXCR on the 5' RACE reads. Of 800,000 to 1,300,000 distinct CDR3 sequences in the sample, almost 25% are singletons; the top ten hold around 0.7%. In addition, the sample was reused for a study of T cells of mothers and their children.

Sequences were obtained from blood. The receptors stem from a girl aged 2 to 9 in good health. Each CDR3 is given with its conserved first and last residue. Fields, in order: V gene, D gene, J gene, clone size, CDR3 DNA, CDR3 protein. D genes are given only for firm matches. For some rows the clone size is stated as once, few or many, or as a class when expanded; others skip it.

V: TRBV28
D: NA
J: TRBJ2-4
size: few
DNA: TGTGCCAGCAGTTTAGTGGGCATAGCCAAAAACATTCAGTACTTC
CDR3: CASSLVGIAKNIQYF

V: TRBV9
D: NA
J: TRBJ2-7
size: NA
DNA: TGTGCCAGCAGCGTCCGGGGCGGCTACGAGCAGTACTTC
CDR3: CASSVRGGYEQYF

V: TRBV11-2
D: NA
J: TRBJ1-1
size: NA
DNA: TGTGCCAGCAGCTTAGTAAACAGGGAAACTGAAGCTTTCTTT
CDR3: CASSLVNRETEAFF

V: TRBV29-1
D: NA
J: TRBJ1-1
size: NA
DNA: TGCAGCGTTGAAGATCTGAGGGCTGGGGGCACTGAAGCTTTCTTT
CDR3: CSVEDLRAGGTEAFF

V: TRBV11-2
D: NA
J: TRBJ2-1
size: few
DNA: TGTGCCAGCAGCTTGATCCCGTTCCATGAGCAGTTCTTC
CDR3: CASSLIPFHEQFF

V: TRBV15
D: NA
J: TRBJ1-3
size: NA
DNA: TGTGCCACCAGCAGAGATAGGAACACCATATATTTT
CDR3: CATSRDRNTIYF

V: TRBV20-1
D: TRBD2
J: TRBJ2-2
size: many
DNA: TGCAGTGCTAGAGATACTAGCGGGGGTCTAACCGGGGAGCTGTTTTTT
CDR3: CSARDTSGGLTGELFF

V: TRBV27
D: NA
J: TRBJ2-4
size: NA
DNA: TGTGCCAGCAGTTTCGGGGGTGGGGGCATTCAGTACTTC
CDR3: CASSFGGGGIQYF

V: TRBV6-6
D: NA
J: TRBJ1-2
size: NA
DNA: TGTGCCAGCAAAGTCCCGTTAGCGGGCCCAGGCTACACCTTC
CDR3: CASKVPLAGPGYTF

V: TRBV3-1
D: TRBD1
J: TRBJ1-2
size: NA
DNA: TGTGCCAGCAGATCGAAGACAGGGGGCATTTTTTATGGCTACACCTTC
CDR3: CASRSKTGGIFYGYTF

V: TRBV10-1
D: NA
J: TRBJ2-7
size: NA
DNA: TGCGCCAGCAGTGAGAGTTTCGTCTCCGAGCAGTACTTC
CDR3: CASSESFVSEQYF

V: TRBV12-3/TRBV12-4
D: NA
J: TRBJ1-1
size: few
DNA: TGTGCCAGCAGTGAGGGGTGGGCGAACACTGAAGCTCTCTTT
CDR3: CASSEGWANTEALF

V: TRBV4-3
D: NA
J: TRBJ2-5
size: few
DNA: TGCGCCAGCAGCCAAGATGCAGGGTTTCCAGAGACCCAGTACTTC
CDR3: CASSQDAGFPETQYF

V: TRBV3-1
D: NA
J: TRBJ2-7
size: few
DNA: TGTGCCAGCAGCCAAGAGGGAATCTACGAGCAGTACTTC
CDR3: CASSQEGIYEQYF

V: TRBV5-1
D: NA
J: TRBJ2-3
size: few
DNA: TGCGCCAGCAGCCCCGAGGGGACCACAGATACGCAGTATTTT
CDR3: CASSPEGTTDTQYF

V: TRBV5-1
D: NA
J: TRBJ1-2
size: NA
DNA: TGCGCCAGCAGCTTGGAACTACAGGGTGATCCCTATGGCTACACCTTC
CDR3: CASSLELQGDPYGYTF

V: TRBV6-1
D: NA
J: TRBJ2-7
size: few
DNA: TGTGCCAGCAGTGAAACCCTCCGACGGATCTACGAGCAGTACTTC
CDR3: CASSETLRRIYEQYF

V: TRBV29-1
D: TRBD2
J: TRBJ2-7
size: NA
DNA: TGCAGCGTTCTTAAGGGACTAGCGGTCTACGAGCAGTACTTC
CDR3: CSVLKGLAVYEQYF

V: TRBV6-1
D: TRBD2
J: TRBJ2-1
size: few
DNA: TGTGCCAGCAGTGAAGTCCCCAGCGGGGGCTCCTACAATGAGCAGTTCTTC
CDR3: CASSEVPSGGSYNEQFF

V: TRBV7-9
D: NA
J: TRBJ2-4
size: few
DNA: TGTGCCAGCAGCGAAGACACGGAAAACATTCAGTACTTC
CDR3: CASSEDTENIQYF

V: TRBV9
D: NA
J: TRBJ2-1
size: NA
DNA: TGTGCCAGCAGCGTACTAAGATTAGGCGGCGAGCAGTTCTTC
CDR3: CASSVLRLGGEQFF

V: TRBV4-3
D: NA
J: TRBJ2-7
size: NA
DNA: TGCGCCAGCAGCCAAGATAGGGGGGCAAATGAAGGCGAGCAGTACTTC
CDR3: CASSQDRGANEGEQYF

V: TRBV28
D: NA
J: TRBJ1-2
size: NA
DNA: TGTGCCAGCAGTTCAGGTTTCGACTATGGCTACACCTTC
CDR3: CASSSGFDYGYTF

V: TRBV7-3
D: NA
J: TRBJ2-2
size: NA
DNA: TGTGCCAGCAGCGTCACAGGGACGCTGCGACCCGGGGAGCTGTTTTTT
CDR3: CASSVTGTLRPGELFF

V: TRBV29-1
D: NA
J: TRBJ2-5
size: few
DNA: TGCAGCGTTGATATGGGGGCGGGAGAGACCCAGTACTTC
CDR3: CSVDMGAGETQYF

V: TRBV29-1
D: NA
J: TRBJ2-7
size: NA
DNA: TGCAGCGTTCAGGACCGGACGCCCTCCTACGAGCAGTACTTC
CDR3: CSVQDRTPSYEQYF

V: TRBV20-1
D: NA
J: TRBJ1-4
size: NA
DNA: TGCAGTGCTAGGGCAGGGAGTGAAAAACTGTTTTTT
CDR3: CSARAGSEKLFF

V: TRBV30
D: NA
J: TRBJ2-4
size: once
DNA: TGTGCCTGGAGGTGGCGGGAAGCCAAAAACATTCAGTACTTC
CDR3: CAWRWREAKNIQYF

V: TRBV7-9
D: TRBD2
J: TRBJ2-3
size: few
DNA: TGTGCCAGCAGCCCCTCCCCGGGACTAGCGAACACAGATACGCAGTATTTT
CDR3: CASSPSPGLANTDTQYF